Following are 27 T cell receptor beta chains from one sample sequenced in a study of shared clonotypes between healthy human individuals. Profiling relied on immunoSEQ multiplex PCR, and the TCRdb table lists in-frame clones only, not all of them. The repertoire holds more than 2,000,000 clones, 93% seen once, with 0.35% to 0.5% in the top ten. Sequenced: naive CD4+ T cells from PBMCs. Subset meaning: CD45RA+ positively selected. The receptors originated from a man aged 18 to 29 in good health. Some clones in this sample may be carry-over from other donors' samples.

This chain's CDR3 is CASRDLTRWGSYEQYF. CDR3 coding DNA: TGTGCCAGCAGAGACCTAACACGGTGGGGCTCCTACGAGCAGTACTTC. The chain has TRBV11-2 and TRBJ2-7; D is unresolved. V was pared by 6 bases and J by 0 bases, with 18 bases between. The germline CDR1 and CDR2 sequences are SGHAT and FQNNGV. This CDR3 region has 16 residues.

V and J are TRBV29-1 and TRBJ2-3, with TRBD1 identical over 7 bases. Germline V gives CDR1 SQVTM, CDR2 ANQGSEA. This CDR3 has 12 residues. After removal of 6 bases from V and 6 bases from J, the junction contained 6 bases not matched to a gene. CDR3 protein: CSVKQGSDTQYF. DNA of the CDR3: TGCAGCGTGAAACAGGGGTCGGATACGCAGTATTTT.

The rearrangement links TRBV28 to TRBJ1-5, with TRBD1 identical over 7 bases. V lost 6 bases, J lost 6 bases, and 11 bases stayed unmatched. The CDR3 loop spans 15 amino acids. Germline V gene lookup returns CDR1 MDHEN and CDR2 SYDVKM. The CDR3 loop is CASRSQGGTGQPQHF. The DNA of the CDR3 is TGTGCCAGCAGGAGCCAGGGGGGGACGGGTCAGCCCCAGCATTTT.

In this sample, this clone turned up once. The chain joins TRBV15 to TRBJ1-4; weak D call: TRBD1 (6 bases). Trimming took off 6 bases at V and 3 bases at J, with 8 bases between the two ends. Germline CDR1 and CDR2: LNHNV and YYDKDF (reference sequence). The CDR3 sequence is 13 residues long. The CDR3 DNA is TGTGCCACCAGTAGGACAGCTAATGAAAAACTGTTTTTT. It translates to CATSRTANEKLFF. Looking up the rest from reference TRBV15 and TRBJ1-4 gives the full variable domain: DAMVIQNPRYQVTQFGKPVTLSCSQTLNHNVMYWYQQKSSQAPKLLFHYYDKDFNNEADTPDNFQSRRPNTSFCFLDIRSPGLGDTAMYLCATSRTANEKLFFGSGTQLSVL.

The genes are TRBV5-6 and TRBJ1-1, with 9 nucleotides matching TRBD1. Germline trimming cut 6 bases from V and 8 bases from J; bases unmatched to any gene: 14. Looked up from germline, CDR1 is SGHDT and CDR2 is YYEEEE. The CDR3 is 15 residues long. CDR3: CASTTTTGGDSEAFF. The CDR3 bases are TGTGCCAGCACCACTACAACAGGGGGCGATTCGGAAGCTTTCTTT.

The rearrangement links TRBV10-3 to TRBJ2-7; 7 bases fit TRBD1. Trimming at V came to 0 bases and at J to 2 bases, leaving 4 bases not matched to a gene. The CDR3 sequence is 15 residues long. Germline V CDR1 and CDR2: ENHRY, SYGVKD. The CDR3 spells CAISESRGRAYEQYF. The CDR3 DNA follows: TGTGCCATCAGTGAGTCTAGGGGGCGGGCCTACGAGCAGTACTTC.

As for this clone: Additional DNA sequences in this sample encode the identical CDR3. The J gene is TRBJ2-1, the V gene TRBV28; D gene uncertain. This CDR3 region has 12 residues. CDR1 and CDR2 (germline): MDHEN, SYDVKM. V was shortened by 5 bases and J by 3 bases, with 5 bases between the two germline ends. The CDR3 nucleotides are TGTGCCAGCAGTCAAAGCTACAATGAGCAGTTCTTC. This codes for CASSQSYNEQFF.

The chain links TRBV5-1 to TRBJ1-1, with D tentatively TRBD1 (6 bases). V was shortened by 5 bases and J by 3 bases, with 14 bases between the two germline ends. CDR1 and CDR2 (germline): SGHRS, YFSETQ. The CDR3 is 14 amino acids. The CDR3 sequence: CASSGRAGDTEAFF. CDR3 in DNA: TGCGCCAGCAGTGGGAGGGCAGGGGACACTGAAGCTTTCTTT.

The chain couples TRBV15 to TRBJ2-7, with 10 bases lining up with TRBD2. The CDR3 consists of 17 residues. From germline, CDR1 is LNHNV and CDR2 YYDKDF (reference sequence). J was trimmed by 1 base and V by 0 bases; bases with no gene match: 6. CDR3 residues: CATSREIGTSASYEQYF. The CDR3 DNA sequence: TGTGCCACCAGCAGAGAGATCGGGACTAGCGCTTCCTACGAGCAGTACTTC.

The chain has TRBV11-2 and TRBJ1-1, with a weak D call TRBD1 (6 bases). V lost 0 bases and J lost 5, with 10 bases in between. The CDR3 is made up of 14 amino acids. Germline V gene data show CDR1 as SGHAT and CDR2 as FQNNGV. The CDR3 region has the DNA TGTGCCAGCAGCTTAGAACCGAGGGGGACTGAAGCTTTCTTT. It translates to CASSLEPRGTEAFF.

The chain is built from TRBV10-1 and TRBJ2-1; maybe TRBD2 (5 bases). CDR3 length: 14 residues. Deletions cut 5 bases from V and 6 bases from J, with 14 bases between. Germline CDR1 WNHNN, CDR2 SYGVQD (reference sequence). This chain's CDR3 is CASSQPGEGNEQFF. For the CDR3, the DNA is TGCGCCAGCAGTCAACCCGGAGAGGGCAATGAGCAGTTCTTC.

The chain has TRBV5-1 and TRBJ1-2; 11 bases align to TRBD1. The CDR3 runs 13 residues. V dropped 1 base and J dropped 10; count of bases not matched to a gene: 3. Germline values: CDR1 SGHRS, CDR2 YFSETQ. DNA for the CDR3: TGCGCCAGCAGCTTGCCGGGACAGGGGGACTACACCTTC. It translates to CASSLPGQGDYTF.

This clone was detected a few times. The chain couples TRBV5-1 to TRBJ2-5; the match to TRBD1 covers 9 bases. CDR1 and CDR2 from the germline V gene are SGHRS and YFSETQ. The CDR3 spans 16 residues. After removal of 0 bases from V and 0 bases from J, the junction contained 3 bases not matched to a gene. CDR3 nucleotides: TGCGCCAGCAGCTTGGTTGGGGACAGGGACCAAGAGACCCAGTACTTC. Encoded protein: CASSLVGDRDQETQYF.

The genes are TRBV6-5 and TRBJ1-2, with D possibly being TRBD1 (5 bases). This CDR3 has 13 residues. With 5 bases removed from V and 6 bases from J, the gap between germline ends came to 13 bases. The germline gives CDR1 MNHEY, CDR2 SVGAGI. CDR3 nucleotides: TGTGCCAGCAGTCTAGGGGAGGGCGATGGCTACACCTTC. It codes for CASSLGEGDGYTF.

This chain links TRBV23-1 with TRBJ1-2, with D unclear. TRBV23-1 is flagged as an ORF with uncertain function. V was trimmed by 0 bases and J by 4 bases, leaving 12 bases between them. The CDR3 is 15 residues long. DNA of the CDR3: TGCGCCAGCAGTCAATCGATCGGCAGGCCCTATGGCTACACCTTC. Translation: CASSQSIGRPYGYTF.

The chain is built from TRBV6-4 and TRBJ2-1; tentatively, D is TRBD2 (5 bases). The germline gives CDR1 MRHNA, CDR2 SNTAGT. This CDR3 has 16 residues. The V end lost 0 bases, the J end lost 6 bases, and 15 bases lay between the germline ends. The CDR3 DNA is TGTGCCAGCAGTGACTCAGGGCGGGCCCCCGGCAATGAGCAGTTCTTC. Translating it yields CASSDSGRAPGNEQFF.

The CDR3 nucleotides are TGTGCCAGCAGCGTAGCTACAGGCTCGACCCAGTTCTTC. Encoded protein: CASSVATGSTQFF. The chain couples TRBV9 to TRBJ2-1; D may be TRBD1 (5 bases). V was clipped by 0 bases and J by 13 bases, with 14 bases between them. Germline V lookup: CDR1 SGDLS, CDR2 YYNGEE. This CDR3 spans 13 amino acids. The full variable domain, rest sourced from reference TRBV9 and TRBJ2-1, is DSGVTQTPKHLITATGQRVTLRCSPRSGDLSVYWYQQSLDQGLQFLIQYYNGEERAKGNILERFSAQQFPDLHSELNLSSLELGDSALYFCASSVATGSTQFFGPGTRLTVL.

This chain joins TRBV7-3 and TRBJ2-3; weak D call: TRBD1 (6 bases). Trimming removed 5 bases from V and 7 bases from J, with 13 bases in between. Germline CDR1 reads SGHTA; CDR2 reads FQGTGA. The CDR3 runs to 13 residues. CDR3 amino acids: CASSPDRWNTQYF. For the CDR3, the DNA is TGTGCCAGCAGCCCCGACAGGTGGAATACGCAGTATTTT.

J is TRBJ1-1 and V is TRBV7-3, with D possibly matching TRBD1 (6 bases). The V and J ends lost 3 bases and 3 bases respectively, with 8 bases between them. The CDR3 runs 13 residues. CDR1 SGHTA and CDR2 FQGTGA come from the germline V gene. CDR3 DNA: TGTGCCAGCAGCTTCGCAGGGGACACTGAAGCTTTCTTT. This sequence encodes CASSFAGDTEAFF.

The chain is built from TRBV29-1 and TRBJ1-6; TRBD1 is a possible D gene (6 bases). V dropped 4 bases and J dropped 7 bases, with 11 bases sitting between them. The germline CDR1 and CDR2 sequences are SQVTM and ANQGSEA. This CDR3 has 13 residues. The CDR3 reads CSVARTVNSPLHF. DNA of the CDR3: TGCAGCGTTGCGCGGACAGTGAATTCACCCCTCCACTTT.

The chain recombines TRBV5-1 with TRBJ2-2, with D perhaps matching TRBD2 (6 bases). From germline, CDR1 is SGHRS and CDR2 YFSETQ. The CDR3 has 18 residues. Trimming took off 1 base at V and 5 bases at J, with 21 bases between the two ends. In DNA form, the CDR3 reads TGCGCCAGCAGCTTGAGTTTAGGCGGGATTGAGTGGACCGGGGAGCTGTTTTTT. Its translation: CASSLSLGGIEWTGELFF.

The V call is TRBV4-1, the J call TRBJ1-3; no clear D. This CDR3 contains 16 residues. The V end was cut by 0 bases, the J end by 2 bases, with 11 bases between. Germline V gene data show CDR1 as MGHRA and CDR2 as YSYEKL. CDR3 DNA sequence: TGCGCCAGCAGCCAAGATCGAGGGCTTACTGGAAACACCATATATTTT. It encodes CASSQDRGLTGNTIYF.

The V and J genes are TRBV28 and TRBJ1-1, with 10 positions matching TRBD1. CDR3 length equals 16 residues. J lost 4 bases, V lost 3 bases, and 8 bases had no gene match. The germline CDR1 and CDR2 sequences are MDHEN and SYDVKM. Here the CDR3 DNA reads TGTGCCAGCAGTTTTCTAGCAGGACAGGGGGTCACTGAAGCTTTCTTT. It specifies CASSFLAGQGVTEAFF.

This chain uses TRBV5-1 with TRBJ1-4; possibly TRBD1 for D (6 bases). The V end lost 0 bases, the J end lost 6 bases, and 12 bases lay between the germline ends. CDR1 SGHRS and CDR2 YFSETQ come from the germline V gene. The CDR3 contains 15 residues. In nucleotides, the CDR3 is TGCGCCAGCAGCTTGGGGCCCAGGGGTGATGAAAAACTGTTTTTT. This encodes CASSLGPRGDEKLFF.

CDR3 protein: CASSLGVNPSTDTQYF. The CDR3 bases are TGCGCCAGCAGCTTGGGTGTGAACCCTAGCACAGATACGCAGTATTTT. The V and J genes are TRBV5-1 and TRBJ2-3, with D unresolved. V was shortened by 0 bases and J by 0 bases, with 11 bases between the two germline ends. This CDR3 comprises 16 residues. From germline, CDR1 is SGHRS and CDR2 YFSETQ.

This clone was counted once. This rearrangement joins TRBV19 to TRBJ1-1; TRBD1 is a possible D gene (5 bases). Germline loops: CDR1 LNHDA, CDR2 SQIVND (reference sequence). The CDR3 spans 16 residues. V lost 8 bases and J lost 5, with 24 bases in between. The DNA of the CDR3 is TGTGCCAGTCTCATCCGGGGGAGGCAGGGTGGAACTGAAGCTTTCTTT. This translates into CASLIRGRQGGTEAFF.

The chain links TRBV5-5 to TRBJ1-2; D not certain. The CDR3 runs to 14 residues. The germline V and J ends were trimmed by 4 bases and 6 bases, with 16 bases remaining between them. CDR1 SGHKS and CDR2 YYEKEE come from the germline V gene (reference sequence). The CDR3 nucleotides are TGTGCCAGCAGCCCGACCCCTCTTTTGGATGGCTACACCTTC. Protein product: CASSPTPLLDGYTF. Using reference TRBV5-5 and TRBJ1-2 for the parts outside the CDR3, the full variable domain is DAGVTQSPTHLIKTRGQQVTLRCSPISGHKSVSWYQQVLGQGPQFIFQYYEKEERGRGNFPDRFSARQFPNYSSELNVNALLLGDSALYLCASSPTPLLDGYTFGSGTRLTVV.